This T cell receptor beta chain was recorded in a study of shared clonotypes between healthy human individuals. The authors' processing: Junction-only sequences without quality scores came from ImmunoSEQ, so filtering differed. Produced via immunoSEQ multiplex PCR; TCRdb's table is partial and in-frame only. The DNA was the basis for D and trimming; V, J and clone size are from that table. The sample records fewer than 550,000 clones, roughly 85% being singletons. The germline V gene encodes CDR1 SGHRS and CDR2 YFSETQ. The V gene end was trimmed by 3 bases and the J gene end by 10 bases; junction bases not matched to a gene: 18. The CDR3 sequence is 16 residues long.

The receptor was derived from a woman between 40 and 55 years old in good health. Some clones in this sample may be carry-over from other donors' samples. The sequenced sample was PBMCs. This chain links TRBV5-1 with TRBJ1-1; 7 bases align to TRBD1. CDR3 sequence: CASSSEPGQAVGGAFF. CDR3 in DNA: TGCGCCAGCAGCTCCGAACCCGGACAGGCGGTCGGGGGAGCTTTCTTT.